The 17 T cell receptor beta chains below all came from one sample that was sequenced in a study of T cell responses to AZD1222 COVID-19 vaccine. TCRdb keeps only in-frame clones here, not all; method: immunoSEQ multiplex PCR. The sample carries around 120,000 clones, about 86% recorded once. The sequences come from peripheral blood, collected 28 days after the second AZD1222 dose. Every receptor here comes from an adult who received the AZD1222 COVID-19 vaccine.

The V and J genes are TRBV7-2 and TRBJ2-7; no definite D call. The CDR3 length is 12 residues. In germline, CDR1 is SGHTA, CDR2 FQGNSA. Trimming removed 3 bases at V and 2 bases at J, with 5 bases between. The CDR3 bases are TGTGCCAGCAGCTTTACTACCTACGAGCAGTACTTC. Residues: CASSFTTYEQYF.

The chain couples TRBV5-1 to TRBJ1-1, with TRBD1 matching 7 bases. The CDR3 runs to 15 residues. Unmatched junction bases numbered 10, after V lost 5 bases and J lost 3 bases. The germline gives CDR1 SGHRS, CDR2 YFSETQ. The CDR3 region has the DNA TGCGCCAGCAGGGATAAACAGGGGCGTCACACTGAAGCTTTCTTT. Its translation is CASRDKQGRHTEAFF. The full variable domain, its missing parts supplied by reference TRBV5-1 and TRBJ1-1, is KAGVTQTPRYLIKTRGQQVTLSCSPISGHRSVSWYQQTPGQGLQFLFEYFSETQRNKGNFPGRFSGRQFSNSRSEMNVSTLELGDSALYLCASRDKQGRHTEAFFGQGTRLTVV.

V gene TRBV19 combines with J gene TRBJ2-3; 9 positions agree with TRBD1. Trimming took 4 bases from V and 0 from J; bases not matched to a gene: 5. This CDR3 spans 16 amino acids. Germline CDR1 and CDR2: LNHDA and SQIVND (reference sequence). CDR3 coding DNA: TGTGCCAGTAGTAGCCGGACAGGGGCGAGCACAGATACGCAGTATTTT. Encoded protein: CASSSRTGASTDTQYF.

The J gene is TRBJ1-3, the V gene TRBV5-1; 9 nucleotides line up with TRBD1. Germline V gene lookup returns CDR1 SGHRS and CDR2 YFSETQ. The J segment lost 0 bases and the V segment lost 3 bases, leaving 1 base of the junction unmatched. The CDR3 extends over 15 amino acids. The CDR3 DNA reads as TGCGCCAGCAGCTGGACAGGGGACTCTGGAAACACCATATATTTT. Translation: CASSWTGDSGNTIYF.

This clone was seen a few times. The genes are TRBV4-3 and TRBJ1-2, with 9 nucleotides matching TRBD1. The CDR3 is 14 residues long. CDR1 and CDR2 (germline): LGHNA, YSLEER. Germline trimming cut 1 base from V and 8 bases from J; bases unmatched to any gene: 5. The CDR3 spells CASSQGDRDVGYTF. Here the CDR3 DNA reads TGCGCCAGCAGCCAAGGGGACAGGGACGTCGGCTACACCTTC.

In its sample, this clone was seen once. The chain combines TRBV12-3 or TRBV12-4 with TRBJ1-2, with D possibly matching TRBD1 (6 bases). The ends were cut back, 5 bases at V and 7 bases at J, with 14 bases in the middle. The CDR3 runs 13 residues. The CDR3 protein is CASSPGRGRGYTF. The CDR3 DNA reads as TGTGCCAGCAGTCCCGGCAGGGGTCGTGGCTACACCTTC.

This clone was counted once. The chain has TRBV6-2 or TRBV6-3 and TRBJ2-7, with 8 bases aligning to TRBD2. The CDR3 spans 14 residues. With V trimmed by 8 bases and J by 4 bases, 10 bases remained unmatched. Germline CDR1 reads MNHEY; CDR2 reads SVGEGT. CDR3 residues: CASRPSGGKYEQYF. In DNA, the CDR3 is TGTGCCAGCCGCCCGAGCGGGGGAAAATACGAGCAGTACTTC.

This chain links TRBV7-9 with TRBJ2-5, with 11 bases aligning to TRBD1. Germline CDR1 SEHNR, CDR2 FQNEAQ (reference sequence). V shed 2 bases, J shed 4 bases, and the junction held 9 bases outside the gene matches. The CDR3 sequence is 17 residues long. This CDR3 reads CASSLSLRDRGRETQYF. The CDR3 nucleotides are TGTGCCAGCAGCTTAAGTCTCCGGGACAGGGGGAGAGAGACCCAGTACTTC.

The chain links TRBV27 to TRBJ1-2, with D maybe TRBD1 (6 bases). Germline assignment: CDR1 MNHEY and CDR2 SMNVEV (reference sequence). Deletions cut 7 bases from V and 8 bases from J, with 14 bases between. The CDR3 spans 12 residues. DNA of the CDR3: TGTGCCAGCAAGCCAACAGGGAGCGGCTACACCTTC. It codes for CASKPTGSGYTF.

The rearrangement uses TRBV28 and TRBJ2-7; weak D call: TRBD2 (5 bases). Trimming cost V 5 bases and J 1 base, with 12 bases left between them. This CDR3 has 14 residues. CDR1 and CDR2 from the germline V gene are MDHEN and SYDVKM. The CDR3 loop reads CASSPPGLSYEQYF. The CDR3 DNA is TGTGCCAGCAGTCCGCCCGGACTTTCCTACGAGCAGTACTTC.

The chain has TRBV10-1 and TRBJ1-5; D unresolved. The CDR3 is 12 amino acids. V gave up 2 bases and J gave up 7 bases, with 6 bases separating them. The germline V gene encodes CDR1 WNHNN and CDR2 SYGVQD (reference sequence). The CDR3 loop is CASSEGRQPQHF. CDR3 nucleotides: TGCGCCAGCAGTGAGGGGCGGCAGCCCCAGCATTTT.

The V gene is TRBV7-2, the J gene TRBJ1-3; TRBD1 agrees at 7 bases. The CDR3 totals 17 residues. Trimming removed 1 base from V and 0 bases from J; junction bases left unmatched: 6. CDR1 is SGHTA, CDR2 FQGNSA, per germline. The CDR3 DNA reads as TGTGCCAGCAGCTTAGGGCCAGGGGGGAACTCTGGAAACACCATATATTTT. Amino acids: CASSLGPGGNSGNTIYF.

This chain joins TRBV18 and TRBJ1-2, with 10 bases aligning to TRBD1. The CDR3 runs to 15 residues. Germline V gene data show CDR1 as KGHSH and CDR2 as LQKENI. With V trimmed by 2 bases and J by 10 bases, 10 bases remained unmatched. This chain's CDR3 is CASSPNDRGLGAYTF. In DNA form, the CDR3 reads TGTGCCAGCTCACCAAACGACAGGGGGCTTGGAGCCTACACCTTC.

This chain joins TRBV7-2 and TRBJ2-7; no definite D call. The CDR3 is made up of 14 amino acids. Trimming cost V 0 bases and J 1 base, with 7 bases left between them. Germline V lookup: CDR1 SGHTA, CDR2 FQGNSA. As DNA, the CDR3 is TGTGCCAGCAGCTTAGCGATGGGATCCTACGAGCAGTACTTC. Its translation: CASSLAMGSYEQYF.

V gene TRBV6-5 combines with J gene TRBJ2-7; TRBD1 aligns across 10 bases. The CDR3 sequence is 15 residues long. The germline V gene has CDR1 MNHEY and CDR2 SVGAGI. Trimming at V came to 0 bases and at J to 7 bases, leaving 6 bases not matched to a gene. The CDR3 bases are TGTGCCAGCAGTTACTCGGGACAGGGGCCTTGGGAGCAGTACTTC. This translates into CASSYSGQGPWEQYF.

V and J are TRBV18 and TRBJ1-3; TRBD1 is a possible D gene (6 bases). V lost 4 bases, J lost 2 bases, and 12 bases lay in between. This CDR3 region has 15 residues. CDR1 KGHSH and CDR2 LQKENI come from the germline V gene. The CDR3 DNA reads TGTGCCAGCTCACTTGGGGGCCTCACTGGAAACACCATATATTTT. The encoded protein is CASSLGGLTGNTIYF.

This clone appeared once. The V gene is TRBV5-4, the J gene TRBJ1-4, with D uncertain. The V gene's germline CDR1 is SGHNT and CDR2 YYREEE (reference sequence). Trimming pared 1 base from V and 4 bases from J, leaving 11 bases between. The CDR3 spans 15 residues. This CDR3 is CASSLSARLNEKLFF. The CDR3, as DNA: TGTGCCAGCAGCTTGTCCGCGCGCCTTAATGAAAAACTGTTTTTT.